This entry concerns a single T cell receptor (beta chain). Deep-level settings were used for running the assay. TCRdb keeps only in-frame clones here, not all; method: immunoSEQ multiplex PCR. The repertoire holds under 1,900,000 clones, with approximately 98.5% as singletons. This specimen comes from a study of shared clonotypes between healthy human individuals. CDR1 MNHEY and CDR2 SVGAGI come from the germline V gene. V gave up 4 bases and J gave up 5 bases, with 13 bases separating them. This CDR3 is 14 amino acids long. This sequence originates from a man aged 25-40 years in good health. The chain has TRBV6-5 and TRBJ2-3; tentatively, D is TRBD1 (5 bases). The sequenced material came from naive CD4+ T cells sorted from blood. Documented subset: CD45RA+ positively selected. The DNA for the CDR3 is TGTGCCAGCAGTTCCGGACATCCGGGAGATACGCAGTATTTT. It is translated as CASSSGHPGDTQYF.